One and the same sample provided the 16 T cell receptor beta chains below, sequenced in a study of T-cell memory formation after mild COVID-19. TCRdb redid the calling of the 5' RACE reads with MiXCR, one entry per CDR3 protein. The sample has around 200,000 distinct CDR3 sequences; approximately 17% are singletons. The sample consisted of PBMCs or a T cell subset sorted from them (not recorded which). Source of these receptors: a man aged 18 to 29 who had mild COVID-19 (a few samples of this study predate the infection). Cell type and time point are not known.

At least ten counts were recorded for this clonotype. V gene TRBV20-1 combines with J gene TRBJ2-5; D possibly corresponds to TRBD2 (5 bases). This CDR3 is 12 amino acids long. Germline CDR1 is DFQATT and CDR2 is SNEGSKA (reference sequence). The V end lost 3 bases, the J end lost 1 base, and 6 bases lay between the germline ends. In DNA, the CDR3 is TGCAGTGCTAGGAGGGCCCAAGAGACCCAGTACTTC. Translating gives CSARRAQETQYF.

The chain has TRBV10-3 and TRBJ2-7; tentative D call: TRBD2 (6 bases). This CDR3 is built from 15 residues. V lost 4 bases and J 1 base, leaving 14 bases between the germline ends. Looked up from germline, CDR1 is ENHRY and CDR2 is SYGVKD. CDR3 in amino acids: CAISGEAGSSYEQYF. The CDR3 DNA sequence: TGTGCCATCAGTGGGGAGGCTGGGTCTTCCTACGAGCAGTACTTC.

The table lists this clonotype with a few counts. The chain combines TRBV4-1 with TRBJ2-6; D ambiguous. The ends were cut back, 0 bases at V and 4 bases at J, with 10 bases in the middle. The CDR3 covers 16 residues. In germline, CDR1 is MGHRA, CDR2 YSYEKL. The CDR3 DNA sequence: TGCGCCAGCAGCCAAGATGAGGTTAGGGGGGCCAACGTCCTGACTTTC. Protein: CASSQDEVRGANVLTF.

The chain carries TRBV9 and TRBJ1-2; TRBD1 matches 7 bases. Germline CDR1 is SGDLS and CDR2 is YYNGEE. The junction had 17 bases not matched to a gene; V was cut back by 4 bases and J by 8 bases. The CDR3 loop spans 16 amino acids. CDR3 nucleotide sequence: TGTGCCAGCAGCCCCACGGCTCGACAGGGAAATGGAGGCTACACCTTC. Encoded protein: CASSPTARQGNGGYTF.

In this sample, this clonotype turned up a few times. J is TRBJ2-3 and V is TRBV5-4; 12 bases are a match to TRBD2. CDR3 length: 18 amino acids. Germline V gene sequence: CDR1 SGHNT, CDR2 YYREEE (reference sequence). After removal of 4 bases from V and 4 bases from J, the junction contained 13 bases not matched to a gene. CDR3 in DNA: TGTGCCAGCAGCCTAGCTAGCGGGGGGGCGTTCGGGGCAGATACGCAGTATTTT. This codes for CASSLASGGAFGADTQYF.

V and J are TRBV5-1 and TRBJ1-1; 8 positions agree with TRBD1. CDR3 length equals 16 residues. Trimming cost V 7 bases and J 4 bases; bases outside gene matches: 15. Germline-derived CDR1 and CDR2 are SGHRS and YFSETQ. The CDR3 DNA reads as TGCGCCAGCGGGGGTCCGGCAGGGGGCGGGAGCACTGAAGCTTTCTTT. This translates into CASGGPAGGGSTEAFF.

The chain combines TRBV20-1 with TRBJ1-1; D perhaps matches TRBD1 (5 bases). CDR1 and CDR2 from the germline V gene are DFQATT and SNEGSKA (reference sequence). The germline V and J ends were trimmed by 6 bases and 4 bases, with 18 bases remaining between them. CDR3 length: 14 amino acids. CDR3 sequence (DNA): TGCAGTGCCCGCAGGGCGGGTCGGAGCACTGAAGCTTTCTTT. This translates into CSARRAGRSTEAFF.

This clonotype has just a few counts. The chain employs TRBV7-2 and TRBJ2-7, with D perhaps TRBD1 or TRBD2 (5 bases each). The CDR3 extends over 15 amino acids. Germline V lookup: CDR1 SGHTA, CDR2 FQGNSA. The ends were cut back, 4 bases at V and 2 bases at J, with 15 bases in the middle. CDR3 residues: CASSSEAGRAYEQYF. Here the CDR3 DNA reads TGTGCCAGCAGCTCAGAGGCGGGCAGGGCCTACGAGCAGTACTTC.

This chain joins TRBV7-9 and TRBJ1-2, with TRBD1 matching 10 bases. With V trimmed by 7 bases and J by 4 bases, 12 bases remained unmatched. The CDR3 runs to 16 residues. Germline V CDR1 and CDR2: SEHNR, FQNEAQ (reference sequence). The CDR3 DNA reads as TGTGCCAGCACCCACCCGGGGACAGGGGATTCCTATGGCTACACCTTC. Its protein is CASTHPGTGDSYGYTF.

This clonotype was observed a handful of times. The genes are TRBV7-2 and TRBJ2-5; no clear D gene. From germline, CDR1 is SGHTA and CDR2 FQGNSA. Trimming took 1 base from V and 5 from J, leaving 14 bases between them. The length of the CDR3 is 15 residues. CDR3 nucleotide sequence: TGTGCCAGCAGCTTAGGCCCGATGGGCGCGGAGACCCAGTACTTC. Translation gives CASSLGPMGAETQYF.

This clonotype was seen repeatedly, ten times or more. The chain recombines TRBV7-9 with TRBJ1-1; the D gene is possibly TRBD1 (6 bases). Trimming pared 3 bases from V and 4 bases from J, leaving 12 bases between. Looked up from germline, CDR1 is SEHNR and CDR2 is FQNEAQ (reference sequence). CDR3 length: 14 amino acids. CDR3 sequence reads: CASSFAARGTEAFF. DNA of the CDR3: TGTGCCAGCAGCTTCGCGGCCAGGGGCACTGAAGCTTTCTTT.

This clonotype was seen only a few times. The genes are TRBV12-5 and TRBJ2-3; the match to TRBD2 covers 11 bases. The CDR3 has 16 amino acids. Germline V CDR1 and CDR2: LGHNT, FRNRAP. V was clipped by 4 bases and J by 2 bases; unmatched bases: 5. The CDR3 DNA reads TGTGCTAGTGGTTCCGGGACTAGCGGTCCCACAGATACGCAGTATTTT. Amino acids: CASGSGTSGPTDTQYF.

V usage is TRBV9 and J usage is TRBJ2-5; D gene uncertain. Germline V gives CDR1 SGDLS, CDR2 YYNGEE. The CDR3 loop spans 13 amino acids. V lost 4 bases and J 1 base, leaving 8 bases between the germline ends. CDR3: CASSPSAQETQYF. CDR3 nucleotide sequence: TGTGCCAGCAGCCCCAGCGCCCAAGAGACCCAGTACTTC. The full variable domain, with the rest looked up from reference TRBV9 and TRBJ2-5, is DSGVTQTPKHLITATGQRVTLRCSPRSGDLSVYWYQQSLDQGLQFLIQYYNGEERAKGNILERFSAQQFPDLHSELNLSSLELGDSALYFCASSPSAQETQYFGPGTRLLVL.

The J gene is TRBJ2-3, the V gene TRBV6-6; D is unclear. This CDR3 contains 15 residues. The germline V gene encodes CDR1 MNHNY and CDR2 SVGAGI (reference sequence). The V gene lost 7 bases and the J gene lost 2 bases, with 16 bases spanning the gap. The CDR3 spells CASTPGGVYTDTQYF. As DNA, the CDR3 is TGTGCCAGCACCCCCGGTGGAGTCTACACAGATACGCAGTATTTT.

This clonotype has more than one count but fewer than ten. V is TRBV6-6 and J is TRBJ2-1; possible D gene TRBD1, 5 bases. The CDR3 consists of 14 residues. With 4 bases removed from V and 5 bases from J, the gap between germline ends came to 12 bases. Germline V gene data show CDR1 as MNHNY and CDR2 as SVGAGI (reference sequence). The CDR3 coding sequence is TGTGCCAGCAGTTTAGGTAGGGGAAACAATGAGCAGTTCTTC. Its protein is CASSLGRGNNEQFF.

The genes are TRBV20-1 and TRBJ2-7, with D uncertain. The CDR3 has 13 residues. CDR1 is DFQATT and CDR2 is SNEGSKA in the germline V gene (reference sequence). Trimming removed 5 bases from V and 4 bases from J, with 15 bases in between. CDR3 region: CSAPGGNEYEQYF. For the CDR3, the DNA is TGCAGTGCTCCCGGTGGGAACGAATACGAGCAGTACTTC.